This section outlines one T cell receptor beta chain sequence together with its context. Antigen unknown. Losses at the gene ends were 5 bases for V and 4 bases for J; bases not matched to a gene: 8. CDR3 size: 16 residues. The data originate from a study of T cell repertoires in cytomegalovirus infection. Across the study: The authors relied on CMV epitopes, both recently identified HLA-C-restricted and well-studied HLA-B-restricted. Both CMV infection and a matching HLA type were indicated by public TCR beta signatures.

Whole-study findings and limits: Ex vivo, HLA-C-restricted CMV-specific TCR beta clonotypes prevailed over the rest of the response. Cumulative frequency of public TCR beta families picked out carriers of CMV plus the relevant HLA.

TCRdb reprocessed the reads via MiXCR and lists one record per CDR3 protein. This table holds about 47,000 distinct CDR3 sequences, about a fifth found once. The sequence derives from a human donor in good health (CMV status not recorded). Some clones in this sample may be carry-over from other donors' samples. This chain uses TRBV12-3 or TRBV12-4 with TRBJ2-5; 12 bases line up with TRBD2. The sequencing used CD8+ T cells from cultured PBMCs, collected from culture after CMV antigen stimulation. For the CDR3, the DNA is TGTGCCAGCAGTCTCCTAGAGGGACTAGCGGGAGAGACCCAGTACTTC. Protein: CASSLLEGLAGETQYF.